The clone carrying this T cell receptor (beta chain) was counted ten times or more. These data originate in a study of CD8+CD57+ T cells in acquired aplastic anemia. Study as a whole: Isolated CD4+ and CD8+ cells, once sorted, yielded DNA averaging roughly 3.4 ug.

With V trimmed by 3 bases and J by 8 bases, 7 bases remained unmatched. The germline gives CDR1 SGHDN, CDR2 FVKESK. The CDR3 length is 15 residues. Using genomic DNA as the template, TCR beta VDJ and CDR3 profiling was carried out. MiXCR, applied by TCRdb to the reads, yields one record per CDR3 protein. The sample lists 200,000 to 250,000 distinct CDR3 sequences; approximately 35% were seen once. Material: sorted CD4+, CD8+, or CD8+CD57+ T cells (not recorded which) from PBMCs. The clonotype comes from a human donor in good health, serving as a control. The chain employs TRBV14 and TRBJ1-2, with 12 bases aligning to TRBD1. As DNA, the CDR3 is TGTGCCAGCAGCCATATCGGGACAGGGGGCTTCGGCTACACCTTC. This encodes CASSHIGTGGFGYTF.